Shown below are 17 T cell receptor beta chains from a single sample sequenced in a study of T cells after yellow fever vaccination. TCRdb re-called the 5' RACE reads through MiXCR, storing one row per CDR3 protein. The sample comprises 100,000 to 150,000 distinct CDR3 sequences, over 12% of which are singletons, and more than 40% rests with the top ten. Sequenced material: CD8+ T cells sorted from PBMCs, taken 5 days after the yellow fever booster vaccination. The receptors derive from a man younger than 30 who received the YFV17D yellow fever vaccine.

The J gene is TRBJ2-7, the V gene TRBV4-1, with TRBD1 as a possible D gene (6 bases). The V gene's germline CDR1 is MGHRA and CDR2 YSYEKL. Deletions cut 4 bases from V and 5 bases from J, with 12 bases between. This CDR3 is built from 13 residues. The CDR3 reads CASSRGQLDEQYF. CDR3 in DNA: TGCGCCAGCAGCCGAGGACAGCTCGACGAGCAGTACTTC.

This clonotype was seen at least ten times. The V gene is TRBV4-1, the J gene TRBJ2-1; unclear D gene. The CDR3 contains 15 residues. V gave up 6 bases and J gave up 0 bases, with 12 bases separating them. Germline V lookup: CDR1 MGHRA, CDR2 YSYEKL. CDR3 amino acids: CASSYSKGSYNEQFF. DNA of the CDR3: TGCGCCAGCAGTTACTCTAAGGGCTCCTACAATGAGCAGTTCTTC.

The chain is built from TRBV12-3 or TRBV12-4 and TRBJ1-2, with no clear D. The CDR3 is 16 amino acids. Between the trimmed V and J ends, which lost 7 bases and 1 base, there was a span of 19 bases. The CDR3 loop is CASTSSLEQFNYGYTF. CDR3 sequence (DNA): TGTGCCAGCACCTCATCCCTGGAACAATTTAACTATGGCTACACCTTC.

This clonotype was seen a few times. This rearrangement joins TRBV27 to TRBJ1-1, with D possibly TRBD1 on 5 matching bases. Germline CDR1 is MNHEY and CDR2 is SMNVEV (reference sequence). CDR3 size: 12 residues. V was trimmed by 1 base and J by 7 bases, leaving 7 bases between them. Here the CDR3 DNA reads TGTGCCAGCAGTTTATTCGGGGGTGAAGCTTTCTTT. Translating gives CASSLFGGEAFF.

This chain uses TRBV6-5 with TRBJ1-4; weak D call: TRBD1 (6 bases). V lost 0 bases to trimming and J lost 2 bases, with 10 bases between them. Germline V lookup: CDR1 MNHEY, CDR2 SVGAGI. This CDR3 spans 16 amino acids. The CDR3 DNA is TGTGCCAGCAGTTACTCCCAGGGGCGGACTAATGAAAAACTGTTTTTT. Its translation: CASSYSQGRTNEKLFF.

The rearrangement links TRBV7-8 to TRBJ2-7; D is possibly TRBD2 (6 bases). The CDR3 has 14 amino acids. Looked up from germline, CDR1 is SGHVS and CDR2 is FQNEAQ. V was cut by 5 bases and J by 6 bases, with 17 bases left in between. The CDR3 nucleotides are TGTGCCAGCAGCCCCTCGGGAGTGAGTCGCGAGCAGTACTTC. It translates to CASSPSGVSREQYF.

J is TRBJ2-5 and V is TRBV4-1; TRBD2 aligns across 13 bases. J lost 2 bases, V lost 3 bases, and 15 bases had no gene match. Germline CDR1 and CDR2: MGHRA and YSYEKL. The CDR3 is 20 residues long. DNA of the CDR3: TGCGCCAGCAGCCAGGAACCTCCGGGACTAGCGGGGACGGAACAAGAGACCCAGTACTTC. Its protein product is CASSQEPPGLAGTEQETQYF.

The table lists this clonotype with a few counts. The rearrangement uses TRBV5-4 and TRBJ2-7; D remains ambiguous. V lost 4 bases and J 5 bases, leaving 13 bases between the germline ends. The CDR3 has 13 amino acids. The V gene's germline CDR1 is SGHNT and CDR2 YYREEE (reference sequence). The CDR3 is CASSRSETHEQYF. The CDR3 DNA sequence: TGTGCCAGCAGCCGCTCCGAAACCCACGAGCAGTACTTC. Full variable domain (outside the CDR3, taken from reference TRBV5-4 and TRBJ2-7): ETGVTQSPTHLIKTRGQQVTLRCSSQSGHNTVSWYQQALGQGPQFIFQYYREEENGRGNFPPRFSGLQFPNYSSELNVNALELDDSALYLCASSRSETHEQYFGPGTRLTVT.

The chain links TRBV29-1 to TRBJ2-7; no firm D call. The CDR3 length is 13 residues. The V end was cut by 3 bases, the J end by 6 bases, with 15 bases between. Germline CDR1 SQVTM, CDR2 ANQGSEA. The CDR3 coding sequence is TGCAGCGTTGAGCCCGTTGGGGTAGGCGAGCAGTACTTC. This translates into CSVEPVGVGEQYF.

The chain uses TRBV7-3 and TRBJ1-1, with 7 bases matching TRBD1. In germline, CDR1 is SGHTA, CDR2 FQGTGA. The V and J ends lost 5 bases and 8 bases, in that order; junction bases with no gene match: 8. The CDR3 totals 13 residues. This CDR3 is CASSPGGTQEAFF. The CDR3, as DNA: TGTGCCAGCAGCCCAGGGGGGACACAAGAAGCTTTCTTT. Based on the CDR3 plus reference TRBV7-3 and TRBJ1-1, the full variable domain is GAGVSQTPSNKVTEKGKYVELRCDPISGHTALYWYRQSLGQGPEFLIYFQGTGAADDSGLPNDRFFAVRPEGSVSTLKIQRTERGDSAVYLCASSPGGTQEAFFGQGTRLTVV.

This clonotype appeared a few times. J is TRBJ2-2 and V is TRBV6-2 or TRBV6-3, with 11 bases fitting TRBD1. The V gene's germline CDR1 is MNHEY and CDR2 SVGEGT. This CDR3 region has 14 residues. CDR3 in DNA: TGTGCTGCCGAGGGACAGGGGGTTCCCGGGGAGCTGTTTTTT. Amino acids: CAAEGQGVPGELFF.

The sample holds a few counts of this clonotype. Written as DNA, the CDR3 is TGTGCCAGCAGTGCCCTAGGGACAGGGGGCCCCGGGGAGCTGTTTTTT. This sequence encodes CASSALGTGGPGELFF. The V gene is TRBV12-3 or TRBV12-4, the J gene TRBJ2-2; 12 nucleotides align to TRBD1. Germline trimming cut 5 bases from V and 6 bases from J; bases unmatched to any gene: 7. CDR3 length equals 16 residues.

The chain is built from TRBV28 and TRBJ2-7, with D unresolved. The CDR3 totals 15 residues. Germline CDR1 reads MDHEN; CDR2 reads SYDVKM. V was pared by 7 bases and J by 5 bases, with 21 bases between. The CDR3 DNA reads TGTGCCAGCACCAGACCGGGCCACCGGCAGGACGAGCAGTACGTC. It encodes CASTRPGHRQDEQYV.

The rearrangement joins TRBV29-1 to TRBJ1-1; the match to TRBD1 covers 7 bases. The CDR3 is 14 amino acids. Germline values: CDR1 SQVTM, CDR2 ANQGSEA. V trimming: 4 bases; J trimming: 6 bases; junction bases outside the gene matches: 11. DNA for the CDR3: TGCAGCGTTGCAGGGGGGCCGGGACAACCTGAAGCTTTCTTT. This sequence encodes CSVAGGPGQPEAFF.

The chain is built from TRBV7-8 and TRBJ2-2; D is perhaps TRBD1 or TRBD2 (5 bases each). Trimming took 6 bases from V and 5 from J, leaving 16 bases between them. The germline gives CDR1 SGHVS, CDR2 FQNEAQ. This CDR3 has 15 residues. The CDR3 protein is CASRDPGGSTGELFF. The CDR3 nucleotides are TGTGCCAGCAGAGACCCTGGGGGTAGTACCGGGGAGCTGTTTTTT.

This clonotype was counted a few times. The chain is built from TRBV3-1 and TRBJ2-7; weak D call: TRBD1 (5 bases). Trimming removed 7 bases from V and 0 bases from J, with 13 bases in between. CDR3 length equals 14 residues. Germline V lookup: CDR1 LGHDT, CDR2 YNNKEL (reference sequence). CDR3 DNA sequence: TGTGCCAGCACCTCAGACAGCTCCTCCTACGAGCAGTACTTC. It yields the protein CASTSDSSSYEQYF.

The rearrangement joins TRBV13 to TRBJ2-5, with no clear D. Germline CDR1 PRHDT, CDR2 FYEKMQ (reference sequence). The length of the CDR3 is 11 residues. The ends were cut back, 5 bases at V and 6 bases at J, with 7 bases in the middle. In nucleotides, the CDR3 is TGTGCCAGCAGCGGCGGTAAGACCCAGTACTTC. Residues: CASSGGKTQYF.